This TCR beta chain was captured by sequencing in a study of blood T cell repertoires in COVID-19. On the study more broadly: Spain, Italy and the United States supplied samples that represented acute and convalescent COVID-19. In each case, the material was cDNA or gDNA derived from T cells, B-cell-depleted T cells, or PBMCs.

Germline V gene data show CDR1 as SGHRS and CDR2 as YFSETQ. The length of the CDR3 is 15 residues. J gave up 2 bases and V 2 bases, and 3 bases lay outside the gene matches. Libraries were prepared by immunoSEQ multiplex PCR; TCRdb keeps only in-frame clonotypes and omits some of them. The table shows 35,000 to 50,000 clones, with over 75% occurring only once. This receptor was taken from a woman between 55 and 75 years old with acute or convalescent COVID-19. What was sequenced was peripheral blood. The genes are TRBV5-1 and TRBJ2-7, with 11 bases fitting TRBD1. The CDR3: CASSLLGQGAYEQYF. CDR3 sequence (DNA): TGCGCCAGCAGCTTATTGGGACAGGGGGCCTACGAGCAGTACTTC.